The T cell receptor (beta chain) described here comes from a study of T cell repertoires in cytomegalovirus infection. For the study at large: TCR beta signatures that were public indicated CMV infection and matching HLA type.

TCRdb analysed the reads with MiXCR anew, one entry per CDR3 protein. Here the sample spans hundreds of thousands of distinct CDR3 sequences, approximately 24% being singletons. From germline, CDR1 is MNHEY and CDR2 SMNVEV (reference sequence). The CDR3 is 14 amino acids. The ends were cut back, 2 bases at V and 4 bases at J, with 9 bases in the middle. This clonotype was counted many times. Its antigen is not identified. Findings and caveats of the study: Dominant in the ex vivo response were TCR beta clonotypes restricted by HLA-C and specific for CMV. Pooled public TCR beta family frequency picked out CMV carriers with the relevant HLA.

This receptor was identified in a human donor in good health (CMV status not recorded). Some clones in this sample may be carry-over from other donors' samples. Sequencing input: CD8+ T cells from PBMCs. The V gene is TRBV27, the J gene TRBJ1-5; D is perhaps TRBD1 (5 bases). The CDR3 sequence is CASSLGAENQPQHF. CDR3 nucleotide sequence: TGTGCCAGCAGTTTAGGGGCCGAAAATCAGCCCCAGCATTTT.